The rows below give T cell receptor beta chains drawn from one sample of a study of glioma-infiltrating T cells. TCRdb processed the multiplex PCR reads anew with MiXCR; each CDR3 protein has one entry. The sample has 300,000 to 450,000 distinct CDR3 sequences; 41% are singletons. The sequenced sample was glioma tissue, nonneoplastic brain tissue, or PBMCs (not recorded which). The receptors here all came from a human donor with low-grade glioma or glioblastoma, undergoing nonglioma brain surgery, or in good health (not recorded which). CDR3s include the opening cysteine and the closing phenylalanine or tryptophan. A D gene is named only where the DNA matches it firmly. Only some rows state a clone size, as once, few, many or a class for expanded clones.

d_call	j_call	clone_size	v_call	cdr3_aa	cdr3_nt
NA	TRBJ1-1	NA	TRBV29-1	CSGSKALNTEAFF	TGCAGCGGGTCAAAGGCGCTGAACACTGAAGCTTTCTTT
NA	TRBJ2-7	few	TRBV6-1	CASSIRDIGYEQYF	TGTGCCAGCAGTATCCGAGACATTGGCTACGAGCAGTACTTC
TRBD2	TRBJ2-1	few	TRBV4-1	CASSQGAISGNEQFF	TGCGCCAGCAGCCAAGGGGCTATTAGCGGGAATGAGCAGTTCTTC
NA	TRBJ1-1	NA	TRBV18	CASLAGRPPLNTEAFF	TGTGCCAGCTTAGCGGGGAGACCGCCTTTGAACACTGAAGCTTTCTTT
NA	TRBJ2-5	NA	TRBV18	CASSPGLTRNLETQYF	TGTGCCAGCTCACCGGGACTCACACGAAATTTGGAGACCCAGTACTTC
TRBD1	TRBJ2-1	NA	TRBV6-5	CASTNTHETGSEQFF	TGTGCCAGCACTAATACCCATGAGACAGGGAGTGAGCAGTTCTTC
TRBD1	TRBJ2-5	NA	TRBV5-4	CASSSGTGRFETQYF	TGTGCCAGCAGCTCCGGGACAGGGCGGTTCGAGACCCAGTACTTC
TRBD1	TRBJ1-3	few	TRBV7-2	CASSFGTGRGNTIYF	TGTGCCAGCAGCTTCGGGACAGGGCGAGGAAACACCATATATTTT
NA	TRBJ2-3	many	TRBV28	CASSSSLPDTSTDTQYF	TGTGCCAGCAGTTCCTCTCTCCCGGACACAAGCACAGATACGCAGTATTTT
NA	TRBJ2-4	NA	TRBV18	CASSPPMGRIAKNIQYF	TGTGCCAGCTCACCACCGATGGGGCGGATAGCCAAAAACATTCAGTACTTC
TRBD2	TRBJ2-7	NA	TRBV25-1	CASGDSLAGSYEQYF	TGTGCCAGCGGTGACAGCCTAGCGGGATCGTACGAGCAGTACTTC
TRBD2	TRBJ2-1	NA	TRBV27	CASSPSGRIAYNEQFF	TGTGCCAGCAGCCCTAGCGGGAGGATTGCCTACAATGAGCAGTTCTTC
NA	TRBJ2-1	many	TRBV27	CASSRGTVYNEQFF	TGTGCCAGCAGTCGCGGGACAGTCTACAATGAGCAGTTCTTC
TRBD1	TRBJ2-7	NA	TRBV10-3	CAISEPPGQTYEQYF	TGTGCCATCAGTGAGCCTCCGGGACAGACCTACGAGCAGTACTTC
NA	TRBJ2-7	NA	TRBV20-1	CSTRGQTYEQYF	TGCAGTACTAGAGGGCAAACCTACGAGCAGTACTTC
TRBD1	TRBJ1-1	many	TRBV27	CASSRQGGWLGTEAFF	TGTGCCAGCAGTCGACAGGGTGGGTGGCTCGGCACTGAAGCTTTCTTT
TRBD1	TRBJ1-5	NA	TRBV7-2	CASSLGSRDSSISPQHF	TGTGCCAGCAGCTTAGGATCTCGGGACAGCTCAATCAGCCCCCAGCATTTT
TRBD1	TRBJ2-1	NA	TRBV28	CASSLGPGTGYNKQFF	TGTGCCAGCAGTTTGGGCCCCGGGACAGGCTACAATAAGCAGTTCTTC
NA	TRBJ2-5	NA	TRBV7-7	CASSSDSRGTQYF	TGTGCTAGCAGCTCTGACTCCCGCGGGACCCAGTACTTC
TRBD1	TRBJ2-7	NA	TRBV27	CASSSSWDRGLLSSYEQYF	TGTGCCAGCAGTTCGAGTTGGGACAGGGGGCTCCTCAGCTCCTACGAGCAGTACTTC
NA	TRBJ1-2	NA	TRBV5-6	CASSLGAPTGGYTF	TGTGCCAGCAGCTTGGGGGCTCCGACTGGTGGCTACACCTTC
TRBD2	TRBJ2-7	NA	TRBV20-1	CSACPWRGSSYEQYF	TGCAGTGCCTGCCCTTGGCGGGGGAGCTCCTACGAGCAGTACTTC
TRBD1	TRBJ2-7	few	TRBV20-1	CSARDRDRAFYEQYF	TGCAGTGCTAGAGACCGGGACAGGGCCTTCTACGAGCAGTACTTC
NA	TRBJ2-5	NA	TRBV2	CASSASNGETQYF	TGTGCCAGCAGTGCCAGTAATGGAGAGACCCAGTACTTC
NA	TRBJ2-5	NA	TRBV4-1	CASSQDIGNPAQYF	TGCGCCAGCAGCCAAGATATCGGGAATCCGGCCCAGTACTTC
NA	TRBJ2-2	NA	TRBV15	CATRRGFGGELFF	TGTGCCACCAGAAGAGGTTTCGGCGGGGAGCTGTTTTTT
TRBD1	TRBJ1-6	many	TRBV20-1	CSAGRDRGAPLHF	TGCAGTGCCGGTCGGGACAGGGGTGCACCCCTCCACTTT
TRBD2	TRBJ2-7	few	TRBV7-6	CASSLALRREGSYEQYF	TGTGCCAGCAGCTTAGCCCTCAGGCGGGAGGGTTCCTACGAGCAGTACTTC
NA	TRBJ1-5	NA	TRBV24-1	CATSRTSNQPQHF	TGTGCCACCAGCCGCACAAGCAATCAGCCCCAGCATTTT
NA	TRBJ1-6	many	TRBV27	CASSLTRTSNSPLHF	TGTGCCAGCAGTTTAACTCGGACCAGCAATTCACCCCTCCACTTT
NA	TRBJ1-1	NA	TRBV7-9	CASNPHGGTEAFF	TGTGCCAGCAACCCCCACGGGGGCACTGAAGCTTTCTTT
TRBD2	TRBJ2-3	many	TRBV20-1	CSAKGTSGSTDTQYF	TGCAGTGCTAAAGGGACTAGCGGGAGTACAGATACGCAGTATTTT
NA	TRBJ1-2	NA	TRBV20-1	CSVGWYGYTF	TGCAGTGTGGGGTGGTATGGCTACACCTTC
NA	TRBJ2-2	many	TRBV6-2/TRBV6-3	CASSYDRRVRAANTGELFF	TGTGCCAGCAGTTACGACAGGAGAGTGAGGGCGGCGAACACCGGGGAGCTGTTTTTT
NA	TRBJ1-3	once	TRBV7-2	CASSLGQGLGNTIYF	TGTGCCAGCAGCTTAGGGCAGGGGCTAGGAAACACCATATATTTT
NA	TRBJ2-3	NA	TRBV7-9	CASIESRTGTQYF	TGTGCCAGCATCGAGTCGCGAACAGGCACGCAGTATTTT
NA	TRBJ2-5	NA	TRBV18	CASSPGVETQYF	TGTGCCAGCTCACCAGGGGTTGAGACCCAGTACTTC
NA	TRBJ1-2	few	TRBV7-9	CASTLTGEYGYTF	TGTGCCAGCACCCTCACTGGGGAATATGGCTACACCTTC
TRBD2	TRBJ2-2	NA	TRBV6-1	CASNSSGTGELFF	TGTGCCAGCAACTCTAGCGGGACCGGGGAGCTGTTTTTT
NA	TRBJ2-7	NA	TRBV28	CASSFNLWGRAYEQYF	TGTGCCAGCAGTTTTAATCTATGGGGCAGGGCCTACGAGCAGTACTTC
TRBD1	TRBJ2-3	NA	TRBV20-1	CSARGWDRVDTQYF	TGCAGTGCTAGAGGTTGGGACAGGGTTGATACGCAGTATTTT
NA	TRBJ1-1	NA	TRBV4-1	CASSPGDGPMNTEAFF	TGCGCCAGCAGCCCCGGGGACGGACCCATGAACACTGAAGCTTTCTTT
NA	TRBJ1-5	NA	TRBV19	CASSWSGYSNQPQHF	TGTGCCAGTAGTTGGTCGGGATATAGCAATCAGCCCCAGCATTTT
NA	TRBJ2-3	NA	TRBV19	CASSIATDTQYF	TGTGCCAGTAGTATAGCCACAGATACGCAGTATTTT
TRBD1	TRBJ1-5	NA	TRBV27	CASSAAGGIYQPQHF	TGTGCCAGCAGTGCGGCAGGGGGGATTTATCAGCCCCAGCATTTT
NA	TRBJ1-2	NA	TRBV28	CASSLSGLNYGYTF	TGTGCCAGCAGTTTAAGCGGTCTTAACTATGGCTACACCTTC
NA	TRBJ2-7	NA	TRBV20-1	CSALDPEAGGEQYF	TGCAGTGCTCTCGATCCGGAGGCTGGCGGAGAGCAGTACTTC
TRBD2	TRBJ2-3	NA	TRBV7-3	CASSSLAGGPGDTQYF	TGTGCCAGCAGCTCTCTAGCGGGAGGGCCAGGGGATACGCAGTATTTT
NA	TRBJ1-6	few	TRBV20-1	CSAKRGSLDSPLHF	TGCAGTGCGAAGCGGGGGAGTCTGGATTCACCCCTCCACTTT
NA	TRBJ2-7	few	TRBV20-1	CSATGGASYEQYF	TGCAGTGCCACCGGGGGAGCGTCCTACGAGCAGTACTTC